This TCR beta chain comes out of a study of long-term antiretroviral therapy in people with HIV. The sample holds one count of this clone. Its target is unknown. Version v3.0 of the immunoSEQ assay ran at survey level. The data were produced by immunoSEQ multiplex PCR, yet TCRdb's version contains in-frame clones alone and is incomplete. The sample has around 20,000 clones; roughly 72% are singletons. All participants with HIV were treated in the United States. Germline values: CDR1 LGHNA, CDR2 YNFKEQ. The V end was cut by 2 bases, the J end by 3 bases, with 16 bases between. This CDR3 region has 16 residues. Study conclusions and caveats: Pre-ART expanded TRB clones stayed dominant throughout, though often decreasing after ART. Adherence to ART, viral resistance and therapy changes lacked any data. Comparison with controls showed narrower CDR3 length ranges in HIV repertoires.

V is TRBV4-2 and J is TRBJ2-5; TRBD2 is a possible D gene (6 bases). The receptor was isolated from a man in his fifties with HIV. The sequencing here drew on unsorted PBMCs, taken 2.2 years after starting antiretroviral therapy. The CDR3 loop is CASSQSEGPGEETQYF. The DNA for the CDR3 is TGTGCCAGCAGCCAAAGTGAGGGGCCGGGAGAAGAGACCCAGTACTTC.